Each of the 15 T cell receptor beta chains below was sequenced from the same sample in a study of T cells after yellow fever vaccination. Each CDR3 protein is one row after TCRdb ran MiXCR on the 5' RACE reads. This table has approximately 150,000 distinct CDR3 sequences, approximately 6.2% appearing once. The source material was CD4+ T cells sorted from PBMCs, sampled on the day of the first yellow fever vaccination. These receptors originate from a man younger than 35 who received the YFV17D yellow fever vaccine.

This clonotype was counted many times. CDR3: CASSASGYNEQFF. CDR3 in DNA: TGTGCCAGCAGCGCGTCCGGCTACAATGAGCAGTTCTTC. The V and J genes are TRBV7-2 and TRBJ2-1, with D unresolved. Germline CDR1 SGHTA, CDR2 FQGNSA. Trimming removed 5 bases at V and 3 bases at J, with 8 bases between. The CDR3 length is 13 residues.

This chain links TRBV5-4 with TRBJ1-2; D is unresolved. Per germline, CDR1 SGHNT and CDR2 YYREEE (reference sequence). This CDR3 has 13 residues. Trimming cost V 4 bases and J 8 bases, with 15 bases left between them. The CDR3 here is CASSPLASGGYTF. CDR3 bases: TGTGCCAGCAGCCCCCTGGCGTCGGGCGGCTACACCTTC. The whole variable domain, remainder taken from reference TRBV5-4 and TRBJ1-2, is ETGVTQSPTHLIKTRGQQVTLRCSSQSGHNTVSWYQQALGQGPQFIFQYYREEENGRGNFPPRFSGLQFPNYSSELNVNALELDDSALYLCASSPLASGGYTFGSGTRLTVV.

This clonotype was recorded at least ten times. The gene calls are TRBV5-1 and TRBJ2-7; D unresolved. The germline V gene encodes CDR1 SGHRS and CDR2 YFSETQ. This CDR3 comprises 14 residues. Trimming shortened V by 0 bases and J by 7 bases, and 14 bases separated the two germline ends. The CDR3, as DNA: TGCGCCAGCAGCTTGGAGACTGGGCTGGGTGAGCAGTACTTC. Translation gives CASSLETGLGEQYF.

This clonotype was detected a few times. CDR3 sequence (DNA): TGTGCCAGCAGCCCATCCAAGACAGGGACGCTTACAGAGACCCAGTACTTC. The encoded protein is CASSPSKTGTLTETQYF. The chain uses TRBV6-2 or TRBV6-3 and TRBJ2-5; 7 positions match TRBD1. The CDR3 has 17 residues. Germline values: CDR1 MNHEY, CDR2 SVGEGT. V lost 6 bases, J lost 4 bases, and 17 bases stayed unmatched.

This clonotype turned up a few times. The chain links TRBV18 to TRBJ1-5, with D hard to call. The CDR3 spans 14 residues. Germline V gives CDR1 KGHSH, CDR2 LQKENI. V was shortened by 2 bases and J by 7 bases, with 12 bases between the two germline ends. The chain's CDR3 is CASSPNPGSQPQHF. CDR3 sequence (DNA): TGTGCCAGCTCACCAAATCCGGGTTCGCAGCCCCAGCATTTT.

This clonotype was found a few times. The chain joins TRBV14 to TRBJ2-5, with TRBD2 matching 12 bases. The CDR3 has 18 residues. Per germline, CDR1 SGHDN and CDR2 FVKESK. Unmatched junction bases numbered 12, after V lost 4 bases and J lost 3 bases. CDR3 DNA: TGTGCCAGCAGCCCCCGAACCGGACTAGCGGGAAAAAAAGAGACCCAGTACTTC. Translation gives CASSPRTGLAGKKETQYF.

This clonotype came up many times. CDR3 sequence reads: CSAIRGVGTDTQYF. Here the CDR3 DNA reads TGCAGTGCTATAAGGGGGGTGGGCACAGATACGCAGTATTTT. The rearrangement uses TRBV20-1 and TRBJ2-3; either TRBD1 or TRBD2 may supply D (6 bases each). V shed 4 bases and J shed 1 base, with 12 bases lying between them. Germline V gene sequence: CDR1 DFQATT, CDR2 SNEGSKA (reference sequence). CDR3 size: 14 residues.

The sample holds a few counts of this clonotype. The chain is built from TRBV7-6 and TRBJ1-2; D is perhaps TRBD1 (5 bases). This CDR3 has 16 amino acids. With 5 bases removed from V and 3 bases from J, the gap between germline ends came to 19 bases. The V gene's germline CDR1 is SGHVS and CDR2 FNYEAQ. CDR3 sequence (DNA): TGTGCCAGCAGCCCACAATCTGGGACGGCTTACTATGGCTACACCTTC. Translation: CASSPQSGTAYYGYTF.

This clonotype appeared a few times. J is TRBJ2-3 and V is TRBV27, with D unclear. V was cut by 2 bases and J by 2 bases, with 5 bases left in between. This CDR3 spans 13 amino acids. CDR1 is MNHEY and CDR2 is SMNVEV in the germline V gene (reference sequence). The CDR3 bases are TGTGCCAGCAGTTTAGGGGACACAGATACGCAGTATTTT. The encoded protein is CASSLGDTDTQYF.

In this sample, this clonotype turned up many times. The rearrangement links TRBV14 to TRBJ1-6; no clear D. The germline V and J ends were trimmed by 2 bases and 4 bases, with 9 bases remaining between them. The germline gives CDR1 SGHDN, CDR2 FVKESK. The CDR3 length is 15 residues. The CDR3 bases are TGTGCCAGCAGCCAACTTCTGGCGTATAATTCACCCCTCCACTTT. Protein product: CASSQLLAYNSPLHF.

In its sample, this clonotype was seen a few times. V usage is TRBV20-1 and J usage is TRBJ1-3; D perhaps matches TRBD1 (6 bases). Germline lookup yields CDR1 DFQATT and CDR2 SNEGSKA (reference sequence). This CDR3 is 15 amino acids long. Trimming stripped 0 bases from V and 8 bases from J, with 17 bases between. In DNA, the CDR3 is TGCAGTGCTAGAGATCCTCGAGGGGGAGCGGACACCATATATTTT. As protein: CSARDPRGGADTIYF.

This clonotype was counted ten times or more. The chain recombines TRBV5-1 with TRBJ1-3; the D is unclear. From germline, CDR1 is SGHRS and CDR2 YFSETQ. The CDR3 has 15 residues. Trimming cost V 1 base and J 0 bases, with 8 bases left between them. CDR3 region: CASSLTANSGNTIYF. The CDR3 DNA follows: TGCGCCAGCAGCTTGACGGCAAACTCTGGAAACACCATATATTTT. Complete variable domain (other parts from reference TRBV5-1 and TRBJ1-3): KAGVTQTPRYLIKTRGQQVTLSCSPISGHRSVSWYQQTPGQGLQFLFEYFSETQRNKGNFPGRFSGRQFSNSRSEMNVSTLELGDSALYLCASSLTANSGNTIYFGEGSWLTVV.

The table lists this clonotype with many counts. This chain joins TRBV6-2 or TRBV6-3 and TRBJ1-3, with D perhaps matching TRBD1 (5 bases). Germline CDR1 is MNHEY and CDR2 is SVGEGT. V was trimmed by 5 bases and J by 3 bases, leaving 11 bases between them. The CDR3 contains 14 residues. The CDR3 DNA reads TGTGCCAGCAGTCCTCGGGACTTTGGAAACACCATATATTTT. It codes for CASSPRDFGNTIYF.

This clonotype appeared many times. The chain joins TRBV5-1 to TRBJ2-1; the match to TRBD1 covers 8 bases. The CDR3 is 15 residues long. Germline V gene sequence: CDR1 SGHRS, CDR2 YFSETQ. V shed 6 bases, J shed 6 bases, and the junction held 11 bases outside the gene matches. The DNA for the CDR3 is TGCGCCAGCACACCCTGGACAGGGTCGGCCAATGAGCAGTTCTTC. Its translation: CASTPWTGSANEQFF. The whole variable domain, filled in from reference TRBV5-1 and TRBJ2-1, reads KAGVTQTPRYLIKTRGQQVTLSCSPISGHRSVSWYQQTPGQGLQFLFEYFSETQRNKGNFPGRFSGRQFSNSRSEMNVSTLELGDSALYLCASTPWTGSANEQFFGPGTRLTVL.

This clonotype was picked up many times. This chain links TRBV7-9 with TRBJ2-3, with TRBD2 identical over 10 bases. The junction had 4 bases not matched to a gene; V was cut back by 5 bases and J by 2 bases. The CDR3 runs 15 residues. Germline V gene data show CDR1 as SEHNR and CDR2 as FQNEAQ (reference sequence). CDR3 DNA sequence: TGTGCCAGCAGCCCAACTAGCGGGGTCACAGATACGCAGTATTTT. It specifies CASSPTSGVTDTQYF. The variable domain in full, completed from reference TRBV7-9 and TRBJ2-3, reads DTGVSQNPRHKITKRGQNVTFRCDPISEHNRLYWYRQTLGQGPEFLTYFQNEAQLEKSRLLSDRFSAERPKGSFSTLEIQRTEQGDSAMYLCASSPTSGVTDTQYFGPGTRLTVL.